The 13 T cell receptor beta chains in this list originate from one sample, sequenced in a study of cytomegalovirus exposure and HLA in healthy donors. Primers included in the PCR were 60 Vbeta and 13 Jbeta primers. Sequenced by immunoSEQ multiplex PCR; TCRdb stores in-frame clones only, minus some. The sample has 73,000 or so clones, roughly four fifths seen once. Sequencing was performed on PBMCs. Source of these receptors: a man aged 50 or older in good health and CMV-seronegative.

The chain is built from TRBV28 and TRBJ2-7; no clear D. The CDR3 has 13 amino acids. Trimming removed 1 base from V and 5 bases from J, with 9 bases in between. Germline CDR1 is MDHEN and CDR2 is SYDVKM. The chain's CDR3 is CASSLFIADEQYF. CDR3 nucleotide sequence: TGTGCCAGCAGTTTATTTATTGCGGACGAGCAGTACTTC.

The chain has TRBV7-9 and TRBJ1-2, with D perhaps TRBD1 (5 bases). Trimming removed 4 bases from V and 3 bases from J, with 12 bases in between. The CDR3 sequence is 14 residues long. CDR1 and CDR2 (germline): SEHNR, FQNEAQ (reference sequence). CDR3 in amino acids: CASSSGGTDYGYTF. CDR3 bases: TGTGCCAGCAGCTCCGGGGGGACTGACTATGGCTACACCTTC.

V gene TRBV13 combines with J gene TRBJ1-4, with D possibly matching TRBD1 (6 bases). CDR3 length equals 15 residues. Trimming took 7 bases from V and 5 from J, leaving 17 bases between them. Germline V gene lookup returns CDR1 PRHDT and CDR2 FYEKMQ (reference sequence). The CDR3 region is CASTQSGGGNEKLFF. Here the CDR3 DNA reads TGTGCCAGCACCCAATCGGGGGGGGGCAATGAAAAACTGTTTTTT.

CDR3 sequence: CASSNRDTYEQYF. CDR3 sequence (DNA): TGTGCCAGCAGTAACCGGGATACCTACGAGCAGTACTTC. The chain has TRBV6-1 and TRBJ2-7, with D possibly being TRBD2 (5 bases). V lost 5 bases to trimming and J lost 2 bases, with 10 bases between them. Germline V gene data show CDR1 as MNHNS and CDR2 as SASEGT. The CDR3 length is 13 residues.

The CDR3 spells CASRVTGAGNTIYF. CDR3 DNA: TGTGCCAGCAGGGTTACAGGGGCTGGAAACACCATATATTTT. The V call is TRBV27, the J call TRBJ1-3; 7 bases line up with TRBD1. The CDR3 has 14 residues. CDR1 is MNHEY, CDR2 SMNVEV, per germline (reference sequence). Trimming cost V 6 bases and J 2 bases; bases outside gene matches: 4.

The chain combines TRBV4-1 with TRBJ2-1; 13 bases are shared with TRBD2. Per germline, CDR1 MGHRA and CDR2 YSYEKL. V lost 3 bases and J lost 9; bases outside the gene matches: 8. This CDR3 contains 16 residues. As DNA, the CDR3 is TGCGCCAGCAGCCAGGCTACTAGCGGGAGGGCCGGTGAGCAGTTCTTC. Translated: CASSQATSGRAGEQFF.

The CDR3 DNA reads as TGTGCCAGTAATCGGGACAACTCCTACGAGCAGTACTTC. Its translation is CASNRDNSYEQYF. J is TRBJ2-7 and V is TRBV28; possible D gene TRBD1, 6 bases. V gave up 9 bases and J gave up 0 bases, with 12 bases separating them. This CDR3 has 13 residues. Germline CDR1 and CDR2: MDHEN and SYDVKM.

The gene calls are TRBV7-8 and TRBJ1-5; D gene unclear. This CDR3 contains 14 residues. Trimming pared 0 bases from V and 2 bases from J, leaving 5 bases between. Per the germline V gene, CDR1 is SGHVS and CDR2 is FQNEAQ. CDR3 region: CASSLAAGNQPQHF. CDR3 DNA: TGTGCCAGCAGCTTAGCCGCGGGCAATCAGCCCCAGCATTTT.

Comment on this clone: The germline gene is not matched at one end of the junction; a read error may be the cause. This chain uses TRBV2 with TRBJ1-6; TRBD1 is a possible D gene (5 bases). CDR3 length equals 11 residues. Per the germline V gene, CDR1 is SNHLY and CDR2 is FYNNEI. In DNA form, the CDR3 reads TGTGCCAGCAGCGACCGGGGGATCTGGTCCTTT. Residues: CASSDRGIWSF.

The chain joins TRBV6-4 to TRBJ1-5; weak D call: TRBD1 (5 bases). The CDR3 contains 16 residues. V was cut by 3 bases and J by 9 bases, with 21 bases left in between. CDR1 MRHNA and CDR2 SNTAGT come from the germline V gene. The CDR3 DNA reads as TGTGCCAGCAGTGAAGGGACTCTCGGGGATCGGGGGCCCCAGCATTTT. Its protein product is CASSEGTLGDRGPQHF.

This clone has just one count. This sequence joins TRBV6-5 and TRBJ1-1, with D tentatively TRBD1 (6 bases). V lost 7 bases, J lost 4 bases, and 19 bases lay in between. CDR3 size: 15 residues. Germline values: CDR1 MNHEY, CDR2 SVGAGI. This CDR3 reads CASTRGGARGTEAFF. As DNA, the CDR3 is TGTGCCAGCACTCGCGGGGGGGCGCGGGGCACTGAAGCTTTCTTT.

The chain employs TRBV30 and TRBJ1-5; 7 nucleotides align to TRBD1. Germline values: CDR1 GTSNPN, CDR2 SVGIG (reference sequence). V lost 5 bases and J lost 3; bases outside the gene matches: 10. The CDR3 has 15 amino acids. In DNA form, the CDR3 reads TGTGCCTGGGACCTGAACAGGGGAAACAATCAGCCCCAGCATTTT. Residues: CAWDLNRGNNQPQHF. The whole variable domain, remainder taken from reference TRBV30 and TRBJ1-5, is SQTIHQWPATLVQPVGSPLSLECTVEGTSNPNLYWYRQAAGRGLQLLFYSVGIGQISSEVPQNLSASRPQDRQFILSSKKLLLSDSGFYLCAWDLNRGNNQPQHFGDGTRLSIL.

The chain combines TRBV30 with TRBJ1-5; no definite D call. The germline V gene encodes CDR1 GTSNPN and CDR2 SVGIG (reference sequence). The CDR3 runs to 13 residues. The V gene lost 5 bases and the J gene lost 1 base, with 9 bases spanning the gap. The CDR3, as DNA: TGTGCCTGGGCGGCACCCAGCAATCAGCCCCAGCATTTT. The encoded protein is CAWAAPSNQPQHF.